This T cell receptor beta chain originates from a study of beta chain features in type 1 diabetes. Of the isolated RNA, all was reverse transcribed, and so the sequenced material was expressed TCRB transcripts. The data were produced by immunoSEQ multiplex PCR, yet TCRdb's version contains in-frame clones alone and is incomplete. The table includes approximately 260,000 clones, around 22% detected once. The study, taken as a whole, reports: Among all four CD4+ subsets, Type 1 diabetes patients had TCRB CDR3s that were moderately but significantly shorter.

This clone appeared a few times. The antigen is not known. The authors took one heparinised blood draw, averaging approximately 120 mL, from each donor. Using CD45RO/CCR7/CD25/CD127/CD95/CD27, CD4+ naive, central memory, regulatory and stem cell-like memory cells were sorted. Purity (above 95%) was reached by all sorted populations. CDR3 size: 19 residues. Germline-derived CDR1 and CDR2 are SEHNR and FQNEAQ (reference sequence). The J segment lost 0 bases and the V segment lost 6 bases, leaving 13 bases of the junction unmatched. The source is a young woman with type 1 diabetes. The chain has TRBV7-9 and TRBJ2-1, with 11 bases that match TRBD2. The sample taken for sequencing was naive CD4+ T cells from blood. The CDR3 DNA sequence: TGTGCCAGCAGAAGCGAATGGACTAGCGGGTTGCCCTCCTACAATGAGCAGTTCTTC. This encodes CASRSEWTSGLPSYNEQFF. Using reference TRBV7-9 and TRBJ2-1 for the parts outside the CDR3, the full variable domain is DTGVSQNPRHKITKRGQNVTFRCDPISEHNRLYWYRQTLGQGPEFLTYFQNEAQLEKSRLLSDRFSAERPKGSFSTLEIQRTEQGDSAMYLCASRSEWTSGLPSYNEQFFGPGTRLTVL.